This is a list of T cell receptor beta chains from one sample in a study of T cell repertoires in cytomegalovirus infection. TCRdb ran MiXCR on the reads and lists one entry per CDR3 protein. The table shows about 920,000 distinct CDR3 sequences, with around 32% occurring only once. Their specific antigens are unknown. The sample here was cultured CD8+ T cells from PBMCs, taken from culture after CMV antigen stimulation. The source of these receptors is a human donor in good health (CMV status not recorded). Some clones in this sample may be carry-over from other donors' samples. CDR3s include the opening cysteine and the closing phenylalanine or tryptophan. The D gene is left open where the match is weak. Clone size is given for some rows only: seen once, a few or many times, or a class if the clone is expanded.

>TRBJ1-4|.|.|TRBV28
TGTGCCAGCAGTTCCCCTCGAGGCTCCACTCTAACTAATGAAAAACTGTTTTTT
CASSSPRGSTLTNEKLFF
>TRBJ2-1|TRBD1|few|TRBV7-9
TGTGCCAGCAGTTCCACCGGGACAGGCTTCGATGAGCAGTTCTTC
CASSSTGTGFDEQFF
>TRBJ1-2|.|few|TRBV12-3/TRBV12-4
TGTGCCAGCGGTAGGGGCGGGGTGGAGGGCTACACCTTC
CASGRGGVEGYTF
>TRBJ2-4|TRBD1|.|TRBV10-2
TGCGCCAGCAGTATGCAGGGGGCTATAGCCAAAAACATTCAGTACTTC
CASSMQGAIAKNIQYF
>TRBJ2-2|TRBD2|.|TRBV29-1
TGCAGCGTTGGGGCGGGGGGGATCACCGGGGAGCTGTTTTTT
CSVGAGGITGELFF
>TRBJ1-1|TRBD1|.|TRBV7-8
TGTGCCAGCAACCGAGACAGGGGCGACACTGAAGCTTTCTTT
CASNRDRGDTEAFF
>TRBJ2-1|TRBD1|many|TRBV7-2
TGTGCCAGCAGCCCGTGGGGACAGGACCGCTCCTACAATGAGCAGTTCTTC
CASSPWGQDRSYNEQFF
>TRBJ2-1|.|.|TRBV13
TGTGCCAGCAGCTTTGGCAGACAAAAGGATGAGCAGTTCTTC
CASSFGRQKDEQFF
>TRBJ1-1|.|.|TRBV6-1
TGTGCCAGCAGTGTCTGGCAGGCGAACACTGAAGCTTTCTTT
CASSVWQANTEAFF
>TRBJ2-3|TRBD2|.|TRBV24-1
TGTGCCACCAGTTATTCGAGGACACTAGCGGGGTTTACTAGCACAGATACGCAGTATTTT
CATSYSRTLAGFTSTDTQYF
>TRBJ1-2|TRBD1|.|TRBV11-2
TGTGCCAACAGCCAATCACAGGGGCCCCTCTATGGCTACACCTTC
CANSQSQGPLYGYTF
>TRBJ1-5|.|.|TRBV4-1
TGCGCCAGCAGCCAAGTGGGGTTTAGCAATCAGCCCCAGCATTTT
CASSQVGFSNQPQHF
>TRBJ2-7|TRBD2|.|TRBV24-1
TGTGCCACCAGCACTCCTGGGGGGGAACCTCAAGCTAAAGTCGGGGAGCAGTACTTC
CATSTPGGEPQAKVGEQYF
>TRBJ2-1|.|.|TRBV7-9
TGTGCCAGCGGCGGGTCAGGGAGTGAGCAGTTCTTC
CASGGSGSEQFF
>TRBJ2-1|TRBD2|few|TRBV20-1
TGCAGTGCTAGAGACCCTCTTTTGGGACTAGCGGGGGCTGGGGAGCAGTTCTTC
CSARDPLLGLAGAGEQFF
>TRBJ1-2|.|.|TRBV29-1
TGCAGCGTTTCCGAAGGGTATGGCTACACCTTC
CSVSEGYGYTF
>TRBJ2-1|.|few|TRBV27
TGTGCCAGCAGTACTCGACAGGGAGGAGATGAGCAGTTCTTC
CASSTRQGGDEQFF
>TRBJ2-7|.|.|TRBV4-1
TGCGCCAGCAGCCAAGCAGGGGCAGGGTACGAGCAGTACTTC
CASSQAGAGYEQYF
>TRBJ1-5|.|.|TRBV19
TGTGCCAGTAGTACCCAGGAATATAGCAATCAGCCCCAGCATTTT
CASSTQEYSNQPQHF
>TRBJ2-4|.|few|TRBV3-1
TGTGCCAGCAGCTCGGCCGGGGAAGTGGACATTCAGTACTTC
CASSSAGEVDIQYF
>TRBJ2-5|TRBD1|many|TRBV7-2
TGTGCCAGCAGCCCGAGGCGGGACAGGGAGGAGACCCAGTACTTC
CASSPRRDREETQYF